This T cell receptor beta chain emerged from a study of T cell responses to AZD1222 COVID-19 vaccine. Study-level points and caveats: Among spike-specific TCRs, nearly half reportedly target unmutated variant regions.

Worth noting for this clone: Its antigen is as yet unknown.

CDR1 MNHEY and CDR2 SMNVEV come from the germline V gene (reference sequence). There are 16 residues in the CDR3. V was cut by 0 bases and J by 4 bases, with 15 bases left in between. This table comes from immunoSEQ multiplex PCR, and its TCRdb copy is limited to in-frame clones, with some not included. Here the sample spans 100,000 to 150,000 clones, 92% being singletons. This sample comprised peripheral blood, obtained on day 0 of AZD1222 vaccination. The chain has TRBV27 and TRBJ1-2; a weak D match, TRBD1 (6 bases). The TCR sequence derives from an adult in good health. This chain's CDR3 is CASSLSSGGGIYGYTF. CDR3 coding DNA: TGTGCCAGCAGTTTATCGAGTGGAGGGGGGATCTATGGCTACACCTTC.